This T cell receptor beta chain was profiled in a study of T-cell reconstitution after alpha-beta-depleted transplantation in children. Study-wide points: Expanded graft clones, several hundred of them, were reportedly the source of alpha-beta T cells about two months after transplant.

It was with unique molecular identifiers that the TCRbeta library was prepared. TCRdb analysed the PCR reads with MiXCR anew, one entry per CDR3 protein. The sample carries fewer than 700,000 distinct CDR3 sequences, 23% recorded once. In its sample, this clonotype was seen a few times. Its cognate antigen is unknown. This CDR3 has 14 amino acids. Trimming removed 2 bases at V and 5 bases at J, with 13 bases between. The chain is built from TRBV12-3 or TRBV12-4 and TRBJ2-7; tentative D call: TRBD1 (5 bases). The receptor's source is a boy in the first two years of life who had a stem cell transplant for acute myeloid leukemia, so the T cells may come from the graft donor. The source material was PBMCs, mostly from graft donor cells, sampled 360 days after TCRalphabeta/CD19-depleted stem cell transplant. The DNA of the CDR3 is TGTGCCAGCAGTTTATTGGGGCTGAGCGACGAGCAGTACTTC. It encodes CASSLLGLSDEQYF.